The entry below gives a single T cell receptor beta chain sequence along with its context. One end of the junction varies from germline; a read error may be responsible. Assay used: immunoSEQ multiplex PCR; TCRdb lists only in-frame clones, some missing. The data contain about 120,000 clones, roughly 84% of them seen just once; the ten biggest clones take up around 2%. The sample comes from a study of control samples from healthy donors and cancer patients. CDR3 length: 12 amino acids. The germline gives CDR1 SEHNR, CDR2 FQNEAQ (reference sequence). The specimen was blood. The chain employs TRBV7-9 and TRBJ1-2; 11 nucleotides align to TRBD1. This receptor was taken from a man aged 18 to 35 in good health. The CDR3 coding sequence is TGTGCCAGCAGCTTAGCGGACAGGGGGCACTTCTTC. It is translated as CASSLADRGHFF.